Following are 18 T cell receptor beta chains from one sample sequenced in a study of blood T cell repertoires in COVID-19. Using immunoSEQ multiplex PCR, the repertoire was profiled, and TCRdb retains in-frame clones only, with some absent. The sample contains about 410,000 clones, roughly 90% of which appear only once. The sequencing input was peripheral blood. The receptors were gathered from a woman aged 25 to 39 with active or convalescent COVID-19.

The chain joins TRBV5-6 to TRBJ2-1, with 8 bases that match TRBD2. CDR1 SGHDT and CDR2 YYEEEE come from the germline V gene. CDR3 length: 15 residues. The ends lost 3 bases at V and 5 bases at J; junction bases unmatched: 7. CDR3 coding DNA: TGTGCCAGCAGCTGGGTGACTAGCGACAACAATGAGCAGTTCTTC. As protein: CASSWVTSDNNEQFF. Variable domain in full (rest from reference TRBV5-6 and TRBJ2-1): DAGVTQSPTHLIKTRGQQVTLRCSPKSGHDTVSWYQQALGQGPQFIFQYYEEEERQRGNFPDRFSGHQFPNYSSELNVNALLLGDSALYLCASSWVTSDNNEQFFGPGTRLTVL.

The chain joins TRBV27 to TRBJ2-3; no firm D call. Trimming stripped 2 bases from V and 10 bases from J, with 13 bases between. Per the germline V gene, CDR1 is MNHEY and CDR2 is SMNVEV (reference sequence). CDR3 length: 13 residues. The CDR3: CASSLRSGYAQYF. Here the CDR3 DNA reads TGTGCCAGCAGTTTAAGATCGGGTTACGCGCAGTATTTT.

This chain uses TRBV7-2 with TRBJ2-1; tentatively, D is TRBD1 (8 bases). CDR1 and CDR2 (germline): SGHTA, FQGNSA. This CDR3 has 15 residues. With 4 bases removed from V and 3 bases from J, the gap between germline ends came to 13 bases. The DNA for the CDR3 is TGTGCCAGCAGCTCGGACAGGGACTACTACAATGAGCAGTTCTTC. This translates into CASSSDRDYYNEQFF.

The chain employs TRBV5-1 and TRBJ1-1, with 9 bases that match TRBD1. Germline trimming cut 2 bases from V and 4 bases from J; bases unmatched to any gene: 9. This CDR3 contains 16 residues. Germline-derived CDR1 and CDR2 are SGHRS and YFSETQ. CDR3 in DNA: TGCGCCAGCAGCTTTACTACAGGGGGCTTTGCCACTGAAGCTTTCTTT. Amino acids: CASSFTTGGFATEAFF.

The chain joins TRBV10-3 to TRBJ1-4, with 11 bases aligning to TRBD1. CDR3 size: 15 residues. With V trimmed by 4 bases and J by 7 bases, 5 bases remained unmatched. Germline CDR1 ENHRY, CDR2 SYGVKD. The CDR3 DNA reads TGTGCCATCAGTGGCGGACAGGGGGCGGGTGAAAAACTGTTTTTT. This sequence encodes CAISGGQGAGEKLFF.

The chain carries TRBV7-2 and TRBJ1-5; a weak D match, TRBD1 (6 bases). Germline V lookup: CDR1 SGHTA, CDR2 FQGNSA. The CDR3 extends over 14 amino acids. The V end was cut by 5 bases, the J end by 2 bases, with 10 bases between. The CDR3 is CASSRTEGNQPQHF. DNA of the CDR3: TGTGCCAGCAGCCGGACAGAGGGCAATCAGCCCCAGCATTTT.

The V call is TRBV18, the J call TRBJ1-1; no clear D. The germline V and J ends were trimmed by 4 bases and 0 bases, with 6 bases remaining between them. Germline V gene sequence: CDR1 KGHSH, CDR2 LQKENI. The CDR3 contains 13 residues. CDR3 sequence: CASSLQLNTEAFF. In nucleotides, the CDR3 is TGTGCCAGCTCACTACAGCTGAACACTGAAGCTTTCTTT.

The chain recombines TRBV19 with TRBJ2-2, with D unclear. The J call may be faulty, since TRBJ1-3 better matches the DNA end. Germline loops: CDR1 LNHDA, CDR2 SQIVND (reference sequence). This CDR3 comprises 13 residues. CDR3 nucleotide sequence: TGTGCCAGTATCGAAGGGACTGGAAACACCATATATTTT. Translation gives CASIEGTGNTIYF.

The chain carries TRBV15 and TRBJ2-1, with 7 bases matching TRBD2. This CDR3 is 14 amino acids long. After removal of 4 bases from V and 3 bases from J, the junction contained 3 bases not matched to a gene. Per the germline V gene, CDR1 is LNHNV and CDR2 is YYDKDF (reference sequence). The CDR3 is CATSTSGYYNEQFF. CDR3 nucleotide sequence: TGTGCCACCAGCACTAGCGGTTACTACAATGAGCAGTTCTTC.

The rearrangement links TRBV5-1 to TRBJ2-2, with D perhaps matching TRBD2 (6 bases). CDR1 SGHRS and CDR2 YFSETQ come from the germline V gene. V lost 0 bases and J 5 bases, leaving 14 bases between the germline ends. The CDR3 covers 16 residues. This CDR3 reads CASSLGTGVGTGELFF. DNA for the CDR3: TGCGCCAGCAGCTTGGGGACGGGAGTAGGAACCGGGGAGCTGTTTTTT.

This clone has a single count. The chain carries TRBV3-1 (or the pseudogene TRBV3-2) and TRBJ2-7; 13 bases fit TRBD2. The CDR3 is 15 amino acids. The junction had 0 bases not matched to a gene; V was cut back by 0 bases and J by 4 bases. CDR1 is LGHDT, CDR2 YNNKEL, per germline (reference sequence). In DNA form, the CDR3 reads TGTGCCAGCAGCCAAGAACTAGCGGGAGGGTACGAGCAGTACTTC. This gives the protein CASSQELAGGYEQYF.

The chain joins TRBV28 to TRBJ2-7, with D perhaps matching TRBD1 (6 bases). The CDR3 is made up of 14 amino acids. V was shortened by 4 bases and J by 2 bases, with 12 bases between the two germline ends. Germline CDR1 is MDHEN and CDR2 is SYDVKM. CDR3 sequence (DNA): TGTGCCAGCAGTTCCCGACAGGACCCCTACGAGCAGTACTTC. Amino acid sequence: CASSSRQDPYEQYF. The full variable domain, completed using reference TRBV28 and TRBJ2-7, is DVKVTQSSRYLVKRTGEKVFLECVQDMDHENMFWYRQDPGLGLRLIYFSYDVKMKEKGDIPEGYSVSREKKERFSLILESASTNQTSMYLCASSSRQDPYEQYFGPGTRLTVT.

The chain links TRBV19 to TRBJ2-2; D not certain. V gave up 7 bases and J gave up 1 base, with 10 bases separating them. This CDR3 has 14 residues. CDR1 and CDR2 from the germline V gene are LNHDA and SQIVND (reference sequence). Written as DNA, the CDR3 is TGTGCCAGTAACTTGGGCAGGAACACCGGGGAGCTGTTTTTT. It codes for CASNLGRNTGELFF. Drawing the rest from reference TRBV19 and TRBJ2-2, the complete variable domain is DGGITQSPKYLFRKEGQNVTLSCEQNLNHDAMYWYRQDPGQGLRLIYYSQIVNDFQKGDIAEGYSVSREKKESFPLTVTSAQKNPTAFYLCASNLGRNTGELFFGEGSRLTVL.

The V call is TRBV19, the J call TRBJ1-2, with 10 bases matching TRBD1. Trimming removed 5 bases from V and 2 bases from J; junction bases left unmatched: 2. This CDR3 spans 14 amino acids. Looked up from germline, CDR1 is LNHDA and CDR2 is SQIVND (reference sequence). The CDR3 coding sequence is TGTGCCAGTAGTTCGACAGGGGGCAACTATGGCTACACCTTC. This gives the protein CASSSTGGNYGYTF.

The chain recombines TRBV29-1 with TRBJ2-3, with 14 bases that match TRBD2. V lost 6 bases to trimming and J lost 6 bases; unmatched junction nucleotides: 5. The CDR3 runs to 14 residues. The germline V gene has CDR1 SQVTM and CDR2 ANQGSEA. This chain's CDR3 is CSVGTSGSGDTQYF. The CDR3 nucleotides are TGCAGCGTGGGGACTAGCGGGAGCGGCGATACGCAGTATTTT.

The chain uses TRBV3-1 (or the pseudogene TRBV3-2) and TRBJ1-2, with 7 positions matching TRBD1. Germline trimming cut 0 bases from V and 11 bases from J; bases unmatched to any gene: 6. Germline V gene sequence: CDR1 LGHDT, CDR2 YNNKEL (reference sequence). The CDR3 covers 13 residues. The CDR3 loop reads CASSQEGPQGYTF. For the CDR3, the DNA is TGTGCCAGCAGCCAAGAGGGTCCACAGGGGTACACCTTC.

The CDR3 region is CASSQTSGSYNEQFF. CDR3 bases: TGCGCCAGCAGCCAGACTAGCGGGAGTTACAATGAGCAGTTCTTC. The chain couples TRBV4-1 to TRBJ2-1; 12 nucleotides align to TRBD2. The CDR3 extends over 15 amino acids. The germline gives CDR1 MGHRA, CDR2 YSYEKL. V dropped 3 bases and J dropped 4; count of bases not matched to a gene: 1.

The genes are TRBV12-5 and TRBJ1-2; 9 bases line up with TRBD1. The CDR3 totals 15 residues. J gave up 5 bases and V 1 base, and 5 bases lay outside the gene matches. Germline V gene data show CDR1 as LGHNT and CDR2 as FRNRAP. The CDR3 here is CASGLGTGEIYGYTF. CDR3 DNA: TGTGCTAGTGGTTTGGGGACAGGGGAAATATATGGCTACACCTTC.